The 32 T cell receptor beta chains reported below all come from one sample, sequenced in a study of T cell changes during pregnancy in multiple sclerosis. The data were produced by immunoSEQ multiplex PCR, yet TCRdb's version contains in-frame clones alone and is incomplete. The repertoire holds roughly 35,000 clones, with roughly 92% as singletons. The material sequenced was PBMCs (not recorded whether the cells were cultured). Receptors originate from a female donor with multiple sclerosis, enrolled in a pregnancy study.

The chain uses TRBV19 and TRBJ1-2; tentatively, D is TRBD1 (5 bases). The V end was cut by 3 bases, the J end by 6 bases, with 14 bases between. The CDR3 has 14 amino acids. Germline CDR1 is LNHDA and CDR2 is SQIVND (reference sequence). The CDR3 DNA reads as TGTGCCAGTAGTATTTTGGGGCGAGGGGATGGCTACACCTTC. Amino acid sequence: CASSILGRGDGYTF.

The J gene is TRBJ2-5, the V gene TRBV7-9, with 7 bases matching TRBD1. Germline-derived CDR1 and CDR2 are SEHNR and FQNEAQ (reference sequence). The length of the CDR3 is 15 residues. V dropped 3 bases and J dropped 1; count of bases not matched to a gene: 5. The CDR3 DNA follows: TGTGCCAGCAGCTTTCAGGGGACAGTCCAAGAGACCCAGTACTTC. Translating it yields CASSFQGTVQETQYF.

The V and J genes are TRBV10-1 and TRBJ2-5, with 9 bases fitting TRBD1. CDR1 is WNHNN, CDR2 SYGVQD, per germline (reference sequence). The CDR3 contains 16 residues. Trimming at V came to 2 bases and at J to 5 bases, leaving 9 bases not matched to a gene. CDR3 residues: CASSEGQGSLRETQYF. In DNA, the CDR3 is TGCGCCAGCAGTGAGGGACAGGGGTCCCTTAGGGAGACCCAGTACTTC.

The chain couples TRBV28 to TRBJ2-2, with TRBD1 matching over 9 bases. V gave up 6 bases and J gave up 0 bases; unmatched junction bases: 8. Germline V gene data show CDR1 as MDHEN and CDR2 as SYDVKM. There are 17 residues in the CDR3. CDR3 in amino acids: CASSGVQGATNTGELFF. CDR3 DNA sequence: TGTGCCAGCAGCGGGGTACAGGGGGCTACGAACACCGGGGAGCTGTTTTTT.

This clone is a singleton in its sample. The chain employs TRBV18 and TRBJ1-2; 7 nucleotides line up with TRBD1. The germline V gene encodes CDR1 KGHSH and CDR2 LQKENI. Trimming at V came to 5 bases and at J to 4 bases, leaving 7 bases not matched to a gene. CDR3 length: 14 amino acids. The CDR3 region is CASSNRGNIYGYTF. In DNA form, the CDR3 reads TGTGCCAGCTCAAACAGGGGAAATATCTATGGCTACACCTTC.

The CDR3 DNA sequence: TGCGCCAGCAGCCAAGAACCCGCGGACTCCCCTTTCTACGAGCAGTACTTC. This codes for CASSQEPADSPFYEQYF. The V gene is TRBV4-3, the J gene TRBJ2-7; D is perhaps TRBD2 (5 bases). V lost 0 bases, J lost 3 bases, and 18 bases lay in between. Germline CDR1 and CDR2: LGHNA and YSLEER. This CDR3 has 17 residues.

The chain couples TRBV4-1 to TRBJ2-7; possibly TRBD2 for D (6 bases). This CDR3 has 14 amino acids. Trimming took off 6 bases at V and 7 bases at J, with 19 bases between the two ends. Germline loops: CDR1 MGHRA, CDR2 YSYEKL. The DNA of the CDR3 is TGCGCCAGCAGTGCCGGGACTGGCTTAATTGAGCAGTACTTC. It encodes CASSAGTGLIEQYF.

This clone appeared once. V usage is TRBV10-2 and J usage is TRBJ2-7; D may correspond to TRBD1 or TRBD2 (5 bases each). This CDR3 has 11 amino acids. CDR1 and CDR2 (germline): WSHSY, SAAADI. V lost 6 bases to trimming and J lost 7 bases, with 10 bases between them. CDR3 bases: TGCGCCAGCAGGGGAGAGGGGGAGCAGTACTTC. Translation: CASRGEGEQYF.

J is TRBJ2-2 and V is TRBV6-5; D gene unclear. The CDR3 is made up of 15 amino acids. Germline assignment: CDR1 MNHEY and CDR2 SVGAGI. V lost 0 bases and J lost 7, with 12 bases in between. The CDR3 spells CASSYSIDSFGELFF. For the CDR3, the DNA is TGTGCCAGCAGTTACTCGATTGACTCTTTCGGGGAGCTGTTTTTT.

This clone showed up just once. The J gene is TRBJ2-7, the V gene TRBV27, with 7 nucleotides matching TRBD2. This CDR3 contains 14 residues. V shed 5 bases and J 2 bases; nucleotides not matched to a gene: 6. Per germline, CDR1 MNHEY and CDR2 SMNVEV (reference sequence). CDR3 nucleotide sequence: TGTGCCAGCAGTAGCAGCGGGAAGACCTACGAGCAGTACTTC. Its translation: CASSSSGKTYEQYF.

The chain employs TRBV9 and TRBJ2-3, with a possible D match to TRBD2 (6 bases). Germline lookup yields CDR1 SGDLS and CDR2 YYNGEE. CDR3 length: 16 amino acids. With 4 bases removed from V and 2 bases from J, the gap between germline ends came to 17 bases. The CDR3 DNA follows: TGTGCCAGCAGCCCCCAAGCGGGCTATACCACAGATACGCAGTATTTT. It yields the protein CASSPQAGYTTDTQYF.

The chain links TRBV10-3 to TRBJ2-7, with TRBD2 matching over 8 bases. J gave up 5 bases and V 3 bases, and 3 bases lay outside the gene matches. This CDR3 contains 13 residues. CDR1 and CDR2 (germline): ENHRY, SYGVKD. In DNA, the CDR3 is TGTGCCATCAGTGACAGAGCGGGAGACGAGCAGTACTTC. It codes for CAISDRAGDEQYF.

The rearrangement joins TRBV9 to TRBJ2-5; either TRBD1 or TRBD2 may supply D (5 bases each). Germline CDR1 reads SGDLS; CDR2 reads YYNGEE. The CDR3 extends over 15 amino acids. V was pared by 2 bases and J by 5 bases, with 16 bases between. CDR3 nucleotides: TGTGCCAGCAGCGTCAGCCCCCGGGACGGGGAGACCCAGTACTTC. Translating it yields CASSVSPRDGETQYF. Full variable domain (missing parts from reference TRBV9 and TRBJ2-5): DSGVTQTPKHLITATGQRVTLRCSPRSGDLSVYWYQQSLDQGLQFLIQYYNGEERAKGNILERFSAQQFPDLHSELNLSSLELGDSALYFCASSVSPRDGETQYFGPGTRLLVL.

The chain links TRBV5-1 to TRBJ2-5, with D hard to call. Trimming removed 4 bases from V and 2 bases from J, with 3 bases in between. CDR3 length: 11 residues. Germline values: CDR1 SGHRS, CDR2 YFSETQ. CDR3 protein: CASSAQETQYF. In nucleotides, the CDR3 is TGCGCCAGCAGCGCACAAGAGACCCAGTACTTC.

The chain uses TRBV19 and TRBJ1-3; TRBD1 aligns across 7 bases. V dropped 4 bases and J dropped 4; count of bases not matched to a gene: 7. The CDR3 contains 15 residues. CDR1 is LNHDA, CDR2 SQIVND, per germline (reference sequence). The CDR3 nucleotides are TGTGCCAGTAGTAATTTTGGGGGACAGGGAAACACCATATATTTT. Translating it yields CASSNFGGQGNTIYF. Together with reference TRBV19 and TRBJ1-3, the CDR3 gives the full variable domain: DGGITQSPKYLFRKEGQNVTLSCEQNLNHDAMYWYRQDPGQGLRLIYYSQIVNDFQKGDIAEGYSVSREKKESFPLTVTSAQKNPTAFYLCASSNFGGQGNTIYFGEGSWLTVV.

This chain uses TRBV7-9 with TRBJ2-7; 8 nucleotides agree with TRBD2. This CDR3 comprises 16 residues. The germline gives CDR1 SEHNR, CDR2 FQNEAQ (reference sequence). V shed 4 bases, J shed 7 bases, and the junction held 15 bases outside the gene matches. The CDR3 is CASSSLGLASPEEQYF. The CDR3 coding sequence is TGTGCCAGCAGCTCCCTCGGACTAGCCTCCCCGGAAGAGCAGTACTTC. Full variable domain (missing parts from reference TRBV7-9 and TRBJ2-7): DTGVSQNPRHKITKRGQNVTFRCDPISEHNRLYWYRQTLGQGPEFLTYFQNEAQLEKSRLLSDRFSAERPKGSFSTLEIQRTEQGDSAMYLCASSSLGLASPEEQYFGPGTRLTVT.

The chain links TRBV28 to TRBJ2-5, with D possibly being TRBD2 (5 bases). Trimming cost V 5 bases and J 7 bases, with 14 bases left between them. This CDR3 is 13 amino acids long. Germline V CDR1 and CDR2: MDHEN, SYDVKM. The CDR3: CASSIRREGTQYF. Here the CDR3 DNA reads TGTGCCAGCAGTATCCGACGAGAGGGGACCCAGTACTTC.

The rearrangement links TRBV27 to TRBJ2-5; D possibly corresponds to TRBD2 (6 bases). The ends were cut back, 2 bases at V and 4 bases at J, with 8 bases in the middle. The germline CDR1 and CDR2 sequences are MNHEY and SMNVEV (reference sequence). CDR3 length equals 13 residues. This CDR3 is CASSLRGGETQYF. In DNA, the CDR3 is TGTGCCAGCAGTTTACGGGGAGGAGAGACCCAGTACTTC.

This clone has just a few counts. The chain recombines TRBV11-1 with TRBJ2-5; 11 bases fit TRBD2. The germline gives CDR1 SGHAT, CDR2 FQDESV (reference sequence). J lost 0 bases, V lost 1 base, and 1 base had no gene match. The CDR3 has 16 residues. CDR3 coding DNA: TGTGCCAGCAGCTTAGGGACTAGCGGGTACCAAGAGACCCAGTACTTC. Translated, it gives CASSLGTSGYQETQYF.

This clone is medium-sized by share. V is TRBV6-4 and J is TRBJ2-3; a possible D gene is TRBD1 (6 bases). V lost 2 bases and J lost 3, with 9 bases in between. Germline assignment: CDR1 MRHNA and CDR2 SNTAGT. The CDR3 is made up of 14 amino acids. This chain's CDR3 is CASSDMGATDTQYF. CDR3 coding DNA: TGTGCCAGCAGTGACATGGGGGCAACAGATACGCAGTATTTT.

Notes on this clone: One junction end does not reproduce the germline sequence, and a read error may be involved. This chain uses TRBV7-7 with TRBJ2-7; 11 bases map to TRBD1. The germline V gene has CDR1 SSHAT and CDR2 FNYEAQ (reference sequence). CDR3 length: 13 amino acids. The CDR3 sequence: CASSSDRGREQYF. The CDR3 nucleotides read TGTGCTAGCAGCTCGGACAGGGGGCGCGAGCAGTACTTC.

CDR3 coding DNA: TGTGCCAGCCATGACAGTTCTTATGGCTACACCTTC. It encodes CASHDSSYGYTF. This chain links TRBV2 with TRBJ1-2; the D gene is possibly TRBD1 (5 bases). There are 12 residues in the CDR3. Trimming left V 8 bases short and J 5 bases short, with 12 bases between. Germline CDR1 is SNHLY and CDR2 is FYNNEI.

The J gene is TRBJ1-2, the V gene TRBV28; 8 nucleotides line up with TRBD1. Germline CDR1 reads MDHEN; CDR2 reads SYDVKM. CDR3 length: 13 amino acids. The V and J ends lost 2 bases and 8 bases, in that order; junction bases with no gene match: 4. The CDR3 nucleotides read TGTGCCAGCAGTTTACAGGGGGCGCTGGGCTACACCTTC. Its protein is CASSLQGALGYTF.

CDR3 nucleotide sequence: TGTGCCAGCAGCTCACGCATTTCAGGACAGGGGACGGAGACCCAGTACTTC. Translating it yields CASSSRISGQGTETQYF. V is TRBV7-9 and J is TRBJ2-5; 9 bases map to TRBD1. Germline values: CDR1 SEHNR, CDR2 FQNEAQ (reference sequence). The CDR3 is made up of 17 amino acids. With V trimmed by 4 bases and J by 5 bases, 14 bases remained unmatched.

The genes are TRBV5-1 and TRBJ2-1, with 9 bases that match TRBD1. V lost 3 bases, J lost 4 bases, and 11 bases stayed unmatched. The CDR3 runs to 17 residues. Germline CDR1 SGHRS, CDR2 YFSETQ. In DNA, the CDR3 is TGCGCCAGCAGCTGGGGACCGGGACAGGGCCTATACAATGAGCAGTTCTTC. Residues: CASSWGPGQGLYNEQFF.

The chain links TRBV10-3 to TRBJ2-1, with 9 bases lining up with TRBD2. The CDR3 totals 14 residues. The germline V gene encodes CDR1 ENHRY and CDR2 SYGVKD. J was trimmed by 7 bases and V by 2 bases; bases with no gene match: 3. The CDR3 DNA sequence: TGTGCCATCAGTGAGGGAGCGGGAGGAAATGAGCAGTTCTTC. Its translation: CAISEGAGGNEQFF.

This chain uses TRBV7-2 with TRBJ2-4; the D is unclear. Trimming took 2 bases from V and 7 from J, leaving 12 bases between them. The CDR3 is 14 residues long. Germline V gene sequence: CDR1 SGHTA, CDR2 FQGNSA. DNA for the CDR3: TGTGCCAGCAGCTTATTTCCTAGTTTGAACATTCAGTACTTC. Amino acids: CASSLFPSLNIQYF.

The chain employs TRBV4-2 and TRBJ2-3, with 11 bases that match TRBD2. Germline lookup yields CDR1 LGHNA and CDR2 YNFKEQ. The V segment lost 0 bases and the J segment 4 bases; nucleotides outside the gene matches: 12. There are 19 residues in the CDR3. CDR3 DNA sequence: TGTGCCAGCAGCCAAGATGGGGTAGCGGGAGGGCCGGGGGCAGATACGCAGTATTTT. Protein: CASSQDGVAGGPGADTQYF.

The chain couples TRBV6-4 to TRBJ2-2; D unclear. The germline V gene has CDR1 MRHNA and CDR2 SNTAGT. The CDR3 loop spans 13 amino acids. V shed 0 bases and J shed 3 bases, with 2 bases lying between them. In DNA, the CDR3 is TGTGCCAGCAGTGACTCTTACACCGGGGAGCTGTTTTTT. Translation: CASSDSYTGELFF.

The genes are TRBV5-1 and TRBJ2-5; TRBD2 matches 9 bases. CDR1 SGHRS and CDR2 YFSETQ come from the germline V gene. The CDR3 has 15 amino acids. Losses at the gene ends were 2 bases for V and 2 bases for J; bases not matched to a gene: 4. The CDR3 DNA sequence: TGCGCCAGCAGCTTTAGCGGGAGTGTTCAAGAGACCCAGTACTTC. Its translation: CASSFSGSVQETQYF.

The genes are TRBV6-1 and TRBJ2-6; maybe TRBD2 (5 bases). V dropped 4 bases and J dropped 0 bases, with 10 bases sitting between them. Germline CDR1 is MNHNS and CDR2 is SASEGT. This CDR3 spans 16 amino acids. The CDR3 region has the DNA TGTGCCAGCAGTGGCTCGGGGAGCTCTGGGGCCAACGTCCTGACTTTC. It yields the protein CASSGSGSSGANVLTF.

The chain carries TRBV5-1 and TRBJ2-5, with TRBD2 matching 7 bases. Trimming removed 4 bases from V and 9 bases from J; junction bases left unmatched: 9. Per germline, CDR1 SGHRS and CDR2 YFSETQ. This CDR3 is built from 13 residues. In nucleotides, the CDR3 is TGCGCCAGCAGCCTGGGAGAGGCGGGGGCCCAGTACTTC. Its protein product is CASSLGEAGAQYF.